The T cell receptor beta chain under discussion was sequenced for a study of blood T cell repertoires in COVID-19. Overall study context: T cells, B-cell-depleted T cells, or PBMCs supplied cDNA or gDNA.

The CDR3 length is 17 residues. Germline lookup yields CDR1 SGDLS and CDR2 YYNGEE. V shed 0 bases and J 8 bases; nucleotides not matched to a gene: 11. Profiling relied on immunoSEQ multiplex PCR, and the TCRdb table lists in-frame clones only, not all of them. The sample yields about 310,000 clones, about nine tenths seen once. V and J are TRBV9 and TRBJ2-4, with 10 bases lining up with TRBD2. The specimen sequenced was peripheral blood. The sequence was collected from a middle-aged man with active or convalescent COVID-19. CDR3 loop: CASSVAASGSKADIQYF. CDR3 in DNA: TGTGCCAGCAGCGTAGCGGCTAGCGGGAGTAAGGCAGACATTCAGTACTTC.